This TCR beta chain was sequenced during a study of T cell responses to AZD1222 COVID-19 vaccine. General study results and limits: Spike-specific TCR breadth rose after two AZD1222 doses, and depth rose as well. Donors were chiefly white British, with a greater number of females, and clonal diversity was perhaps underestimated.

Libraries were prepared by immunoSEQ multiplex PCR; TCRdb keeps only in-frame clonotypes and omits some of them. The repertoire holds about 120,000 clones, with under 95% as singletons. As regards this clone: What it binds is not known.

It was second doses at about 4 or about 12 weeks that were pooled. CDR1 and CDR2 (germline): KGHDR, SFDVKD. V dropped 7 bases and J dropped 6; count of bases not matched to a gene: 6. This CDR3 spans 15 amino acids. The V and J genes are TRBV24-1 and TRBJ2-1, with 12 bases lining up with TRBD2. This TCR was sampled from an adult who received the AZD1222 COVID-19 vaccine. This sample comprised peripheral blood, obtained 28 days after the second AZD1222 dose. The CDR3 nucleotides are TGTGCCACCAGCCGGACTAGCGGGGCCCCCAATGAGCAGTTCTTC. It codes for CATSRTSGAPNEQFF.